In its sample, the clone carrying this T cell receptor beta chain was seen many times. As yet, its antigen is unknown. Ophthalmopathy donors' eye disease showed moderate-to-severe activity, CAS of at least 3, NOSPECS of at least 4 and duration under 3 months. In this cohort, patients with other autoimmune diseases, uncontrolled infections, pregnancy or lactation were excluded. Establishment of the diagnosis relied upon clinical symptoms, serum thyroxine, TRAb, thyroid ultrasound and orbital computed tomography. These data come from a study of Graves' ophthalmopathy and Graves' hyperthyroidism. Study conclusions and caveats: Blood samples also showed most expanded thyroid clonotypes exceeding 0.001 frequency.

RNA transcripts were the template, and TCR beta CDR3 regions were amplified from them. The first round was an RT-PCR with HTBI primers, and the second round was a multiplex PCR. TCRdb analysed the multiplex PCR reads with MiXCR anew, one entry per CDR3 protein. In the table there are about 400,000 distinct CDR3 sequences, approximately 16% of which are singletons. The length of the CDR3 is 15 residues. Trimming removed 0 bases at V and 0 bases at J, with 9 bases between. Per germline, CDR1 LGHNA and CDR2 YSLEER. The material sequenced was peripheral blood. The chain links TRBV4-3 to TRBJ2-7; TRBD1 or TRBD2 may be the D gene (5 bases each). The TCR originated in a woman aged 18-29 years with Graves' ophthalmopathy. The CDR3 DNA follows: TGCGCCAGCAGCCAAGATGAGGGGACCTCCTACGAGCAGTACTTC. Residues: CASSQDEGTSYEQYF.